The 26 T cell receptor beta chains below all came from one sample that was sequenced in a study of shared clonotypes between healthy human individuals. Libraries were prepared by immunoSEQ multiplex PCR; TCRdb keeps only in-frame clonotypes and omits some of them. The repertoire has more than 2,000,000 clones, approximately 93% of them found once; the top ten carry under 0.45%. Material: naive CD4+ T cells from PBMCs. As for subset: CD45RA+ positively selected. The origin of the receptors is a man younger than 30 in good health. Some clones in this sample may be carry-over from other donors' samples.

The chain combines TRBV7-2 with TRBJ1-3; 8 bases are shared with TRBD1. The length of the CDR3 is 16 residues. The V gene end was trimmed by 5 bases and the J gene end by 2 bases; junction bases not matched to a gene: 8. Germline V gene sequence: CDR1 SGHTA, CDR2 FQGNSA. CDR3 sequence reads: CASSPTPTGAGNTIYF. The CDR3 nucleotides are TGTGCCAGCAGCCCCACCCCGACAGGGGCTGGAAACACCATATATTTT.

This clone occurred a few times. This chain connects TRBV6-5 to TRBJ1-1, with D perhaps TRBD1 (5 bases). CDR3 length equals 13 residues. The V gene's germline CDR1 is MNHEY and CDR2 SVGAGI. V was clipped by 7 bases and J by 6 bases, with 15 bases between them. The CDR3 here is CASTKTGRAEAFF. The CDR3 DNA reads as TGTGCCAGCACCAAAACGGGGCGTGCTGAAGCTTTCTTT.

This chain connects TRBV19 to TRBJ2-6; no clear D gene. V lost 3 bases, J lost 0 bases, and 6 bases lay in between. Germline values: CDR1 LNHDA, CDR2 SQIVND (reference sequence). This CDR3 has 15 residues. The CDR3 DNA is TGTGCCAGTAGTATGTTTTCCTCTGGGGCCAACGTCCTGACTTTC. Protein product: CASSMFSSGANVLTF.

The V gene is TRBV6-4, the J gene TRBJ2-7; D unresolved. The CDR3 spans 13 residues. The V gene lost 6 bases and the J gene lost 0 bases, with 9 bases spanning the gap. CDR1 and CDR2 (germline): MRHNA, SNTAGT. This CDR3 reads CASSQPSSYEQYF. Written as DNA, the CDR3 is TGTGCCAGCAGCCAACCAAGCTCCTACGAGCAGTACTTC.

The chain joins TRBV7-6 to TRBJ2-1, with a weak D call TRBD1 (6 bases). The CDR3 runs to 13 residues. Trimming pared 4 bases from V and 7 bases from J, leaving 11 bases between. Germline V CDR1 and CDR2: SGHVS, FNYEAQ. CDR3 nucleotide sequence: TGTGCCAGCAGCTCTTATACAGGGAATGAGCAGTTCTTC. The encoded protein is CASSSYTGNEQFF. The full variable domain, rest sourced from reference TRBV7-6 and TRBJ2-1, is GAGVSQSPRYKVTKRGQDVALRCDPISGHVSLYWYRQALGQGPEFLTYFNYEAQQDKSGLPNDRFSAERPEGSISTLTIQRTEQRDSAMYRCASSSYTGNEQFFGPGTRLTVL.

The chain combines TRBV19 with TRBJ2-2, with D maybe TRBD1 (6 bases). The germline V and J ends were trimmed by 4 bases and 5 bases, with 11 bases remaining between them. There are 14 residues in the CDR3. Germline V lookup: CDR1 LNHDA, CDR2 SQIVND (reference sequence). The CDR3 DNA reads TGTGCCAGTAGTAGACTCCAGGGGACCGGGGAGCTGTTTTTT. Translating it yields CASSRLQGTGELFF. Full variable domain (remainder filled in from reference TRBV19 and TRBJ2-2): DGGITQSPKYLFRKEGQNVTLSCEQNLNHDAMYWYRQDPGQGLRLIYYSQIVNDFQKGDIAEGYSVSREKKESFPLTVTSAQKNPTAFYLCASSRLQGTGELFFGEGSRLTVL.

The chain couples TRBV29-1 to TRBJ1-5; D remains ambiguous. The CDR3 is made up of 13 amino acids. The V end was cut by 5 bases, the J end by 9 bases, with 17 bases between. CDR1 and CDR2 (germline): SQVTM, ANQGSEA. CDR3 sequence: CSVTYGPVGPQHF. The CDR3 nucleotides are TGCAGCGTTACGTATGGACCAGTCGGGCCCCAGCATTTT.

The rearrangement joins TRBV5-1 to TRBJ2-4; tentative D call: TRBD1 (5 bases). V was cut by 3 bases and J by 0 bases, with 13 bases left in between. The CDR3 sequence is 16 residues long. The germline V gene has CDR1 SGHRS and CDR2 YFSETQ. CDR3 DNA: TGCGCCAGCAGCTGGGGCTCCAGACTAGCCAAAAACATTCAGTACTTC. Amino acid sequence: CASSWGSRLAKNIQYF. The whole variable domain, filled in from reference TRBV5-1 and TRBJ2-4, reads KAGVTQTPRYLIKTRGQQVTLSCSPISGHRSVSWYQQTPGQGLQFLFEYFSETQRNKGNFPGRFSGRQFSNSRSEMNVSTLELGDSALYLCASSWGSRLAKNIQYFGAGTRLSVL.

The genes are TRBV7-8 and TRBJ1-1; D unclear. Trimming shortened V by 0 bases and J by 3 bases, and 14 bases separated the two germline ends. There are 16 residues in the CDR3. CDR1 is SGHVS and CDR2 is FQNEAQ in the germline V gene. The CDR3 coding sequence is TGTGCCAGCAGCTTAGCGATGGATTTGAGGTACACTGAAGCTTTCTTT. It encodes CASSLAMDLRYTEAFF.

The J gene is TRBJ2-1, the V gene TRBV29-1, with D uncertain. V was shortened by 2 bases and J by 5 bases, with 13 bases between the two germline ends. Germline V gene sequence: CDR1 SQVTM, CDR2 ANQGSEA. The CDR3 loop spans 14 amino acids. CDR3 sequence (DNA): TGCAGCGTTGAATTCTGGACCACTGACAATGAGCAGTTCTTC. Its protein product is CSVEFWTTDNEQFF.

Written as DNA, the CDR3 is TGTGCCAGCAGCCGAGGGACTGAAACCTATGGCTACACCTTC. Encoded protein: CASSRGTETYGYTF. The V call is TRBV7-2, the J call TRBJ1-2; a possible D gene is TRBD1 (5 bases). Germline lookup yields CDR1 SGHTA and CDR2 FQGNSA. Trimming removed 5 bases from V and 4 bases from J, with 14 bases in between. The CDR3 totals 14 residues.

The chain links TRBV5-1 to TRBJ2-2, with 8 positions matching TRBD2. The CDR3 is 15 amino acids. The J segment lost 6 bases and the V segment lost 1 base, leaving 5 bases of the junction unmatched. In germline, CDR1 is SGHRS, CDR2 YFSETQ. The CDR3 here is CASSLSGGFAGELFF. The CDR3 DNA is TGCGCCAGCAGCTTGTCGGGAGGGTTCGCCGGGGAGCTGTTTTTT.

The chain is built from TRBV6-5 and TRBJ2-7, with 14 positions matching TRBD2. After removal of 2 bases from V and 4 bases from J, the junction contained 4 bases not matched to a gene. CDR1 and CDR2 from the germline V gene are MNHEY and SVGAGI. The CDR3 totals 16 residues. CDR3 protein: CASSYGTSGSRYEQYF. The CDR3 DNA follows: TGTGCCAGCAGTTACGGGACTAGCGGGAGCCGGTACGAGCAGTACTTC.

The gene calls are TRBV5-8 and TRBJ1-2; 7 positions match TRBD1. The CDR3 runs to 14 residues. Germline V gene sequence: CDR1 SGHTS, CDR2 YDEGEE. Trimming cost V 6 bases and J 7 bases; bases outside gene matches: 12. In DNA form, the CDR3 reads TGTGCCAGCATCCGGACAGGATCGAATCGTGGCTACACCTTC. This translates into CASIRTGSNRGYTF.

J is TRBJ2-6 and V is TRBV6-1; D is unclear. This CDR3 comprises 13 residues. V lost 7 bases and J 2 bases, leaving 6 bases between the germline ends. Germline V gene lookup returns CDR1 MNHNS and CDR2 SASEGT. DNA of the CDR3: TGTGCCAGCAACCTCCCTGGGGCCAACGTCCTGACTTTC. The encoded protein is CASNLPGANVLTF.

V and J are TRBV6-5 and TRBJ2-6; D call uncertain. CDR1 MNHEY and CDR2 SVGAGI come from the germline V gene. There are 16 residues in the CDR3. Trimming took 0 bases from V and 3 from J, leaving 9 bases between them. CDR3 nucleotide sequence: TGTGCCAGCAGTTACTCCTGGGTTCGTGGGGCCAACGTCCTGACTTTC. It codes for CASSYSWVRGANVLTF.

Remarks on this clone: Other nucleotide sequences in the sample specify the same CDR3. The chain's CDR3 is CASSPGTNEQFF. CDR3 sequence (DNA): TGTGCCAGCTCACCAGGGACCAATGAGCAGTTCTTC. The chain has TRBV18 and TRBJ2-1; D might be TRBD1 or TRBD2, each matching 5 bases. This CDR3 spans 12 amino acids. Trimming cost V 2 bases and J 6 bases, with 5 bases left between them. Looked up from germline, CDR1 is KGHSH and CDR2 is LQKENI.

J is TRBJ2-6 and V is TRBV5-4; D is unresolved. V was shortened by 6 bases and J by 0 bases, with 13 bases between the two germline ends. Germline CDR1 and CDR2: SGHNT and YYREEE (reference sequence). This CDR3 region has 16 residues. The CDR3 coding sequence is TGTGCCAGCACCCTAGGCGGCGACTCTGGGGCCAACGTCCTGACTTTC. Protein: CASTLGGDSGANVLTF.

The chain joins TRBV5-1 to TRBJ1-3, with TRBD1 as a possible D gene (6 bases). The CDR3 loop spans 14 amino acids. The germline V gene has CDR1 SGHRS and CDR2 YFSETQ. V was clipped by 4 bases and J by 4 bases, with 12 bases between them. CDR3 residues: CASSGTGPGNTIYF. CDR3 bases: TGCGCCAGCAGCGGAACAGGGCCCGGAAACACCATATATTTT.

The chain has TRBV6-5 and TRBJ2-2, with 8 bases that match TRBD1. The CDR3 has 14 residues. J gave up 5 bases and V 6 bases, and 5 bases lay outside the gene matches. Germline V gives CDR1 MNHEY, CDR2 SVGAGI. This chain's CDR3 is CASRDRGGTGELFF. As DNA, the CDR3 is TGTGCCAGCAGAGACAGGGGTGGAACCGGGGAGCTGTTTTTT.

The chain has TRBV5-4 and TRBJ1-1; TRBD1 aligns across 12 bases. The CDR3 extends over 17 amino acids. Looked up from germline, CDR1 is SGHNT and CDR2 is YYREEE (reference sequence). The trim removed 4 bases at V and 3 bases at J, leaving 10 bases unmatched. The CDR3 protein is CASSRPGQGALDTEAFF. The CDR3 DNA is TGTGCCAGCAGCAGACCGGGACAGGGGGCATTAGACACTGAAGCTTTCTTT.

In regard to this clone: This sample also contains other DNA sequences that code for the same CDR3. The chain is built from TRBV18 and TRBJ2-3, with D unclear. The CDR3 length is 13 residues. V was cut by 2 bases and J by 0 bases, with 3 bases left in between. From germline, CDR1 is KGHSH and CDR2 LQKENI. DNA of the CDR3: TGTGCCAGCTCACCAATGAGCACAGATACGCAGTATTTT. Protein: CASSPMSTDTQYF.

The sample holds one count of this clone. V gene TRBV6-5 combines with J gene TRBJ2-7, with D tentatively TRBD1 (5 bases). The germline V gene encodes CDR1 MNHEY and CDR2 SVGAGI. V lost 6 bases and J lost 0, with 15 bases in between. This CDR3 is 15 amino acids long. Here the CDR3 reads CASRAHRQPSYEQYF. The CDR3 coding sequence is TGTGCCAGCAGAGCGCATAGACAGCCCTCCTACGAGCAGTACTTC.

V is TRBV6-4 and J is TRBJ2-5; 7 bases fit TRBD1. Trimming at V came to 2 bases and at J to 4 bases, leaving 1 base not matched to a gene. The CDR3 runs to 13 residues. In germline, CDR1 is MRHNA, CDR2 SNTAGT. CDR3 bases: TGTGCCAGCAGTGACAGGGGGCCAGAGACCCAGTACTTC. Translating it yields CASSDRGPETQYF.

As DNA, the CDR3 is TGTGCCAGCAGCGTCGGGACTCCGAACACAGATACGCAGTATTTT. Translation gives CASSVGTPNTDTQYF. The genes are TRBV5-4 and TRBJ2-3; D perhaps matches TRBD2 (6 bases). V was cut by 4 bases and J by 2 bases, with 14 bases left in between. This CDR3 is built from 15 residues. Germline loops: CDR1 SGHNT, CDR2 YYREEE (reference sequence).

The chain combines TRBV7-8 with TRBJ2-2; no reliable D call. In germline, CDR1 is SGHVS, CDR2 FQNEAQ. Between the trimmed V and J ends, which lost 0 bases and 5 bases, there was a span of 7 bases. This CDR3 is built from 14 residues. The CDR3 nucleotides read TGTGCCAGCAGCTTAGCGTTGGCGACCGGGGAGCTGTTTTTT. This gives the protein CASSLALATGELFF.